This T cell receptor beta chain was sequenced in a study of spatial heterogeneity in lung cancer. Background on the study: Detected sequences consistently included more beta-chain ones than alpha-chain ones. Overall study results and limits: Approximate estimated coverage of tumor T cells amounted to about 7% for alpha and less than 15% for beta chains. Expanded intratumoral alpha and beta TCR counts tracked tumor mutation counts.

Individual TCR cDNA molecules each bore their own unique molecular identifier. TCRdb fed the 5' RACE reads into MiXCR, producing one record per CDR3 protein. In the table there are some 13,000 distinct CDR3 sequences, over 3% of which are singletons. This clonotype has at least ten counts. Its antigen is not known. Time point given: sample taken at primary tumor resection. No cell sorting; template was whole RNA from tumor, lung tissue or PBMC. V gave up 1 base and J gave up 3 bases, with 9 bases separating them. The germline gives CDR1 SGHVS, CDR2 FQNEAQ. The CDR3 length is 14 residues. The source is a male donor with early-stage non-small cell lung cancer. This sample comprised lung tumor tissue, obtained at surgery. The chain recombines TRBV7-8 with TRBJ2-5, with a possible D match to TRBD1 (6 bases). CDR3 DNA: TGTGCCAGCAGCTTAGTTTCAGGGGAAGAGACCCAGTACTTC. This sequence encodes CASSLVSGEETQYF.